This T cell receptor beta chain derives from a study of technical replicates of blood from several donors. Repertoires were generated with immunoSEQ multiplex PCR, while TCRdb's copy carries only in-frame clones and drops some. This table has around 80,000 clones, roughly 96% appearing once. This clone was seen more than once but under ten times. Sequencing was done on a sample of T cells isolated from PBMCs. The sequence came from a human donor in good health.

CDR3 protein: CSAQGEKLFF. Written as DNA, the CDR3 is TGCAGCGCACAGGGAGAAAAACTGTTTTTT. The V call is TRBV29-1, the J call TRBJ1-4; D might be TRBD1 (6 bases). The germline CDR1 and CDR2 sequences are SQVTM and ANQGSEA. The CDR3 runs 10 residues. Deletions cut 7 bases from V and 8 bases from J, with 8 bases between.